A single sample is the source of the 5 T cell receptor beta chains below, sequenced in a study of T cells in Graves' hyperthyroidism and ophthalmopathy. Using RNA transcripts as the source, TCR beta CDR3 regions were amplified. Researchers ran a first-round RT-PCR on the TCR CDR3 using the HTBI primer set. TCRdb re-analysed the multiplex PCR reads in MiXCR, keeping a single row per CDR3 protein. The data show over 700,000 distinct CDR3 sequences, with 18% seen just once and roughly 17% held by the top ten. The source material was blood. These TCRs come from a woman between 45 and 60 years old with Graves' hyperthyroidism that later progressed to Graves' ophthalmopathy.

This clonotype was seen more than once but under ten times. The chain employs TRBV5-5 and TRBJ1-2; D is possibly TRBD1 (5 bases). Germline-derived CDR1 and CDR2 are SGHKS and YYEKEE (reference sequence). The CDR3 runs 17 residues. Trimming removed 0 bases from V and 8 bases from J, with 23 bases in between. CDR3 protein: CASSLVSQVGGSKGYTF. The CDR3 bases are TGTGCCAGCAGCTTGGTATCACAGGTCGGGGGTAGCAAGGGCTACACCTTC.

This clonotype was seen repeatedly, ten times or more. This chain uses TRBV30 with TRBJ1-1; D is ambiguous. Germline V gene data show CDR1 as GTSNPN and CDR2 as SVGIG (reference sequence). The V and J ends lost 7 bases and 6 bases respectively, with 6 bases between them. The CDR3 loop spans 9 amino acids. CDR3: CALGAEAFF. CDR3 nucleotide sequence: TGTGCCTTGGGCGCTGAAGCTTTCTTT.

V and J are TRBV2 and TRBJ1-5; 7 bases agree with TRBD1. The CDR3 contains 15 residues. The V gene's germline CDR1 is SNHLY and CDR2 FYNNEI. With V trimmed by 3 bases and J by 3 bases, 5 bases remained unmatched. The CDR3 sequence: CASSDMTGNNQPQHF. The CDR3, as DNA: TGTGCCAGCAGTGACATGACAGGGAACAATCAGCCCCAGCATTTT.

Many counts were recorded for this clonotype. V is TRBV7-9 and J is TRBJ2-1; 10 nucleotides align to TRBD2. Germline V lookup: CDR1 SEHNR, CDR2 FQNEAQ (reference sequence). The J segment lost 6 bases and the V segment lost 4 bases, leaving 9 bases of the junction unmatched. The CDR3 runs 16 residues. CDR3 sequence: CASSSPDSGGINEQFF. The DNA for the CDR3 is TGTGCCAGCAGCTCCCCGGATAGCGGGGGGATCAATGAGCAGTTCTTC.

This clonotype has at least ten counts. Relative to the germline gene, one junction end is altered; a read error may explain this. This rearrangement joins TRBV27 to TRBJ1-5, with unresolved D. The CDR3 is made up of 13 amino acids. The germline V gene has CDR1 MNHEY and CDR2 SMNVEV (reference sequence). The DNA for the CDR3 is TGCGCCAGCAGCTTGTCTGGGAATCAGCCCCAGCATTTT. Translation gives CASSLSGNQPQHF.